The 11 T cell receptor beta chains below were found in one sample sequenced in a study of cytomegalovirus exposure and HLA in healthy donors. The PCR made use of 60 Vbeta and 13 Jbeta primers. The data were produced by immunoSEQ multiplex PCR, yet TCRdb's version contains in-frame clones alone and is incomplete. The table shows 100,000 to 150,000 clones, with over 60% occurring only once. Material: PBMCs. The receptors were gathered from a man under 40 in good health and CMV-seronegative.

This chain joins TRBV7-9 and TRBJ1-1, with D uncertain. The V and J ends lost 1 base and 1 base respectively, with 10 bases between them. Germline lookup yields CDR1 SEHNR and CDR2 FQNEAQ (reference sequence). The CDR3 runs to 15 residues. The CDR3 sequence: CASSLDVRRNTEAFF. The CDR3 DNA sequence: TGTGCCAGCAGCTTAGACGTCAGGCGGAACACTGAAGCTTTCTTT.

The V call is TRBV29-1, the J call TRBJ2-2, with D tentatively TRBD1 (5 bases). The CDR3 covers 14 residues. V shed 7 bases and J shed 2 bases, with 14 bases lying between them. Germline lookup yields CDR1 SQVTM and CDR2 ANQGSEA. The CDR3 loop is CSATPTVNTGELFF. In nucleotides, the CDR3 is TGCAGCGCCACCCCGACAGTAAACACCGGGGAGCTGTTTTTT.

The V gene is TRBV7-6, the J gene TRBJ2-1; D possibly corresponds to TRBD1 (5 bases). Germline V lookup: CDR1 SGHVS, CDR2 FNYEAQ. V lost 5 bases, J lost 0 bases, and 14 bases lay in between. The CDR3 is 16 amino acids. CDR3 loop: CASSPRRQTSYNEQFF. Here the CDR3 DNA reads TGTGCCAGCAGCCCCCGGAGACAGACCTCCTACAATGAGCAGTTCTTC.

This clone came up a few times. This chain joins TRBV9 and TRBJ1-2, with TRBD1 matching 7 bases. Germline-derived CDR1 and CDR2 are SGDLS and YYNGEE. This CDR3 contains 16 residues. V dropped 3 bases and J dropped 1; count of bases not matched to a gene: 9. As DNA, the CDR3 is TGTGCCAGCAGCGCTTCCGACAGGGACATTAACTATGGCTACACCTTC. It is translated as CASSASDRDINYGYTF.

This sequence joins TRBV7-3 and TRBJ2-1, with TRBD1 identical over 8 bases. Germline trimming cut 2 bases from V and 1 base from J; bases unmatched to any gene: 7. The germline gives CDR1 SGHTA, CDR2 FQGTGA. The CDR3 length is 17 residues. DNA of the CDR3: TGTGCCAGCAGCTTATTACCCGGGACAGGATCCTACAATGAGCAGTTCTTC. This sequence encodes CASSLLPGTGSYNEQFF.

In this sample, this clone turned up once. The CDR3 here is CATADRLYNEQFF. In DNA form, the CDR3 reads TGTGCCACCGCGGACAGATTATACAATGAGCAGTTCTTC. The chain links TRBV6-6 to TRBJ2-1; tentatively, D is TRBD1 (6 bases). Trimming shortened V by 10 bases and J by 4 bases, and 14 bases separated the two germline ends. CDR1 is MNHNY and CDR2 is SVGAGI in the germline V gene (reference sequence). The CDR3 extends over 13 amino acids.

The chain combines TRBV19 with TRBJ1-2; 7 bases match TRBD1. After removal of 6 bases from V and 8 bases from J, the junction contained 9 bases not matched to a gene. Germline V CDR1 and CDR2: LNHDA, SQIVND (reference sequence). The CDR3 extends over 13 amino acids. DNA of the CDR3: TGTGCCAGTAGACTATTACAGGGGAACGGCTACACCTTC. Translated, it gives CASRLLQGNGYTF. The full variable domain, in which reference TRBV19 and TRBJ1-2 provide the parts outside the CDR3, is DGGITQSPKYLFRKEGQNVTLSCEQNLNHDAMYWYRQDPGQGLRLIYYSQIVNDFQKGDIAEGYSVSREKKESFPLTVTSAQKNPTAFYLCASRLLQGNGYTFGSGTRLTVV.

This chain links TRBV28 with TRBJ1-5, with 8 bases that match TRBD1. With V trimmed by 6 bases and J by 6 bases, 10 bases remained unmatched. Germline V CDR1 and CDR2: MDHEN, SYDVKM. This CDR3 region has 15 residues. Written as DNA, the CDR3 is TGTGCCAGCAGGTATATAGGACAGGGCGCTCAGCCCCAGCATTTT. Encoded protein: CASRYIGQGAQPQHF.

This chain joins TRBV19 and TRBJ2-1; TRBD1 agrees at 9 bases. The ends lost 7 bases at V and 0 bases at J; junction bases unmatched: 4. The germline V gene has CDR1 LNHDA and CDR2 SQIVND (reference sequence). This CDR3 spans 15 amino acids. The CDR3 sequence: CASNLDRGSYNEQFF. DNA of the CDR3: TGTGCCAGTAATCTGGACAGGGGCTCCTACAATGAGCAGTTCTTC. Full variable domain (outside the CDR3, taken from reference TRBV19 and TRBJ2-1): DGGITQSPKYLFRKEGQNVTLSCEQNLNHDAMYWYRQDPGQGLRLIYYSQIVNDFQKGDIAEGYSVSREKKESFPLTVTSAQKNPTAFYLCASNLDRGSYNEQFFGPGTRLTVL.

V is TRBV5-1 and J is TRBJ2-2; the match to TRBD1 covers 7 bases. Germline values: CDR1 SGHRS, CDR2 YFSETQ. With 4 bases clipped from V and 4 bases from J, the junction kept 7 bases outside the gene matches. The CDR3 consists of 15 residues. CDR3 coding DNA: TGCGCCAGCAGCCCGACAGGGAGCGGCACCGGGGAGCTGTTTTTT. This sequence encodes CASSPTGSGTGELFF.

This clone occurred a few times. The chain joins TRBV10-3 to TRBJ2-4, with D possibly matching TRBD1 (6 bases). The germline V gene has CDR1 ENHRY and CDR2 SYGVKD. Trimming took off 3 bases at V and 2 bases at J, with 8 bases between the two ends. The CDR3 sequence is 14 residues long. The CDR3 region has the DNA TGTGCCATCAGTGACAGGGGTCCCAAAAACATTCAGTACTTC. Translating it yields CAISDRGPKNIQYF.